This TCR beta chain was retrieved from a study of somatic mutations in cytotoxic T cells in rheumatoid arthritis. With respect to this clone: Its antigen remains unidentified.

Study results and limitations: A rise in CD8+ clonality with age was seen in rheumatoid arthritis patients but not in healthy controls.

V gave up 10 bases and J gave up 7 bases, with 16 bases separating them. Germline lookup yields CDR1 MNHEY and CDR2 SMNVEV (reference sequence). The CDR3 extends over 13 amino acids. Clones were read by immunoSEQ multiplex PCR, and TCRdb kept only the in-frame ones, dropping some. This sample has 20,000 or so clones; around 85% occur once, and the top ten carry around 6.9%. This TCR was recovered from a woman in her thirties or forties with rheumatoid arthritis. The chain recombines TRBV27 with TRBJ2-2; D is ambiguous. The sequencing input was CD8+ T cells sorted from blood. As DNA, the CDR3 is TGTGCCACCCAAACTCGAGCGAACGGGGAGCTGTTTTTT. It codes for CATQTRANGELFF.